Shown below are 23 T cell receptor beta chains from a single sample sequenced in a study of blood T cell repertoires in COVID-19. TCRdb's table, derived via immunoSEQ multiplex PCR, lists solely in-frame clones and lacks some. The table includes under 250,000 clones, approximately 91% detected once. Sequencing was done on a sample of peripheral blood. These receptors were collected from a man aged 35-49 years with acute or convalescent COVID-19.

The gene calls are TRBV21-1 and TRBJ1-3. TRBV21-1 is recorded as a pseudogene. This CDR3 has 15 residues. In DNA, the CDR3 is TGTGCCAGCAGCAAGCGGGGGTACTCTGGAAACACCATATATTTT. It yields the protein CASSKRGYSGNTIYF.

V is TRBV7-9 and J is TRBJ1-1; 8 bases line up with TRBD1. The J segment lost 3 bases and the V segment lost 5 bases, leaving 5 bases of the junction unmatched. The germline V gene has CDR1 SEHNR and CDR2 FQNEAQ (reference sequence). This CDR3 spans 14 amino acids. CDR3 region: CASSPGQADTEAFF. In DNA, the CDR3 is TGTGCCAGCAGCCCGGGACAGGCGGACACTGAAGCTTTCTTT.

V gene TRBV28 combines with J gene TRBJ2-7, with D possibly being TRBD2 (6 bases). CDR1 and CDR2 (germline): MDHEN, SYDVKM. The CDR3 extends over 13 amino acids. V lost 3 bases and J 6 bases, leaving 12 bases between the germline ends. The CDR3 protein is CASSLGGGGEQYF. The CDR3 DNA sequence: TGTGCCAGCAGTTTGGGGGGTGGTGGCGAGCAGTACTTC.

The rearrangement uses TRBV7-9 and TRBJ2-3; tentatively, D is TRBD2 (5 bases). Germline lookup yields CDR1 SEHNR and CDR2 FQNEAQ (reference sequence). Trimming removed 6 bases at V and 2 bases at J, with 12 bases between. This CDR3 has 14 amino acids. The CDR3 loop reads CASSFSGFTDTQYF. The CDR3 DNA sequence: TGTGCCAGCAGTTTCAGCGGATTCACAGATACGCAGTATTTT.

A single count supports this clone. The CDR3 protein is CASSSPTRSTDTQYF. In nucleotides, the CDR3 is TGCGCCAGCAGTTCCCCGACACGGAGCACAGATACGCAGTATTTT. The chain carries TRBV10-1 and TRBJ2-3; D not resolved. The length of the CDR3 is 15 residues. V was pared by 5 bases and J by 0 bases, with 12 bases between. Germline CDR1 is WNHNN and CDR2 is SYGVQD (reference sequence).

This sequence joins TRBV3-1 (or the pseudogene TRBV3-2) and TRBJ2-3, with 12 bases matching TRBD2. Germline-derived CDR1 and CDR2 are LGHDT and YNNKEL (reference sequence). The V gene end was trimmed by 4 bases and the J gene end by 11 bases; junction bases not matched to a gene: 10. The length of the CDR3 is 15 residues. Written as DNA, the CDR3 is TGTGCCAGCAGCCGCCAACTAGCGGGGGGCCTCGGGCAGTATTTT. Translated: CASSRQLAGGLGQYF.

The V gene is TRBV28, the J gene TRBJ2-3, with 8 bases identical to TRBD1. V dropped 5 bases and J dropped 2; count of bases not matched to a gene: 6. Germline lookup yields CDR1 MDHEN and CDR2 SYDVKM. The CDR3 sequence is 15 residues long. CDR3 DNA: TGTGCCAGCAGTCCACCGGGACAGGACACAGATACGCAGTATTTT. This codes for CASSPPGQDTDTQYF.

This clone was seen more than once but under ten times. The chain recombines TRBV6-4 with TRBJ2-1; 7 nucleotides match TRBD2. J was trimmed by 9 bases and V by 0 bases; bases with no gene match: 8. CDR1 is MRHNA, CDR2 SNTAGT, per germline. This CDR3 contains 15 residues. The CDR3 loop reads CASSDSSGAGGEQFF. DNA of the CDR3: TGTGCCAGCAGTGACTCGAGCGGGGCCGGGGGTGAGCAGTTCTTC.

The chain carries TRBV28 and TRBJ2-7, with D hard to call. Trimming removed 5 bases at V and 7 bases at J, with 18 bases between. Germline CDR1 MDHEN, CDR2 SYDVKM. This CDR3 is 14 amino acids long. CDR3 loop: CASSLPSLIGEQYF. The CDR3 nucleotides are TGTGCCAGCAGTCTACCAAGTTTAATCGGGGAGCAGTACTTC.

The chain carries TRBV29-1 and TRBJ2-2, with 8 bases matching TRBD2. The CDR3 runs 14 residues. The germline V gene encodes CDR1 SQVTM and CDR2 ANQGSEA. CDR3 sequence: CRGPTGGPNGELFF. CDR3 bases: TGCAGGGGGCCCACGGGGGGGCCGAACGGGGAGCTGTTTTTT.

The sample holds one count of this clone. The chain links TRBV7-8 to TRBJ2-4; TRBD2 is a possible D gene (5 bases). CDR3 size: 17 residues. Germline CDR1 and CDR2: SGHVS and FQNEAQ. V gave up 3 bases and J gave up 0 bases, with 15 bases separating them. The CDR3: CASSLRAKTLAKNIQYF. The CDR3 bases are TGTGCCAGCAGCTTGAGGGCCAAGACGCTAGCCAAAAACATTCAGTACTTC.

The genes are TRBV2 and TRBJ1-6, with TRBD1 matching over 10 bases. The length of the CDR3 is 14 residues. Germline lookup yields CDR1 SNHLY and CDR2 FYNNEI. V dropped 7 bases and J dropped 10; count of bases not matched to a gene: 7. The CDR3 here is CASIRTGGGSPLHF. For the CDR3, the DNA is TGTGCCAGCATTAGGACAGGGGGAGGGTCACCCCTCCACTTT.

The genes are TRBV5-1 and TRBJ1-1, with D unclear. Germline CDR1 SGHRS, CDR2 YFSETQ. The CDR3 contains 17 residues. V shed 0 bases and J shed 0 bases, with 15 bases lying between them. CDR3 in amino acids: CASSLGAAVLLNTEAFF. For the CDR3, the DNA is TGCGCCAGCAGCTTGGGAGCGGCAGTATTATTGAACACTGAAGCTTTCTTT.

This chain links TRBV7-9 with TRBJ2-7; 11 positions agree with TRBD2. V shed 5 bases and J 2 bases; nucleotides not matched to a gene: 5. The CDR3 spans 15 residues. Germline V gene sequence: CDR1 SEHNR, CDR2 FQNEAQ (reference sequence). For the CDR3, the DNA is TGTGCCAGCAGCCCGAGACTAGCGGGGACCTACGAGCAGTACTTC. Protein: CASSPRLAGTYEQYF.

J is TRBJ2-7 and V is TRBV6-6; 8 bases are a match to TRBD1. The CDR3 length is 15 residues. The V segment lost 7 bases and the J segment 3 bases; nucleotides outside the gene matches: 11. Germline loops: CDR1 MNHNY, CDR2 SVGAGI (reference sequence). CDR3 residues: CASIKGGQAYYEQYF. The CDR3, as DNA: TGTGCCAGCATAAAGGGGGGACAGGCTTACTACGAGCAGTACTTC.

The chain couples TRBV29-1 to TRBJ2-2, with 7 bases that match TRBD2. The V gene end was trimmed by 4 bases and the J gene end by 4 bases; junction bases not matched to a gene: 6. The germline CDR1 and CDR2 sequences are SQVTM and ANQGSEA. The CDR3 spans 14 residues. In DNA form, the CDR3 reads TGCAGCGTTGGAGGACTAGTGGGCACCGGGGAGCTGTTTTTT. Protein product: CSVGGLVGTGELFF.

V and J are TRBV10-2 and TRBJ1-6; the match to TRBD1 covers 8 bases. Germline CDR1 is WSHSY and CDR2 is SAAADI. The V and J ends lost 7 bases and 14 bases, in that order; junction bases with no gene match: 7. This CDR3 region has 12 residues. CDR3: CASKTGDETLHF. CDR3 coding DNA: TGCGCCAGCAAGACAGGGGATGAGACCCTCCACTTT.

V and J are TRBV3-1 (or the pseudogene TRBV3-2) and TRBJ2-5; TRBD2 might be the D (5 bases). Trimming left V 1 base short and J 4 bases short, with 19 bases between. Germline-derived CDR1 and CDR2 are LGHDT and YNNKEL (reference sequence). CDR3 length: 17 residues. CDR3 loop: CASSQVGGRGPGETQYF. The CDR3 coding sequence is TGTGCCAGCAGCCAAGTTGGAGGAAGAGGACCGGGAGAGACCCAGTACTTC.

V gene TRBV18 combines with J gene TRBJ1-6; the D gene is possibly TRBD1 (5 bases). Trimming took 8 bases from V and 7 from J, leaving 21 bases between them. The germline CDR1 and CDR2 sequences are KGHSH and LQKENI. The CDR3 runs 16 residues. The CDR3 loop reads CASKTETGGRNSPLHF. The CDR3 DNA is TGTGCCAGCAAGACCGAAACCGGGGGTAGGAATTCACCCCTCCACTTT.

This chain connects TRBV14 to TRBJ2-7, with 8 nucleotides matching TRBD1. Germline loops: CDR1 SGHDN, CDR2 FVKESK. J gave up 6 bases and V 4 bases, and 5 bases lay outside the gene matches. This CDR3 has 13 amino acids. The DNA for the CDR3 is TGTGCCAGCAGCCCGTGGACAGGGCCCGAGCAGTACTTC. This sequence encodes CASSPWTGPEQYF.

The V call is TRBV7-8, the J call TRBJ2-1; 12 nucleotides line up with TRBD2. After removal of 5 bases from V and 2 bases from J, the junction contained 4 bases not matched to a gene. From germline, CDR1 is SGHVS and CDR2 FQNEAQ. The CDR3 is 16 amino acids. The CDR3: CASSQRLAGAYNEQFF. DNA for the CDR3: TGTGCCAGCAGCCAGAGACTAGCGGGGGCCTACAATGAGCAGTTCTTC.

The V gene is TRBV4-1, the J gene TRBJ2-7; 11 bases map to TRBD2. The CDR3 has 14 residues. Germline V gene data show CDR1 as MGHRA and CDR2 as YSYEKL. V gave up 7 bases and J gave up 0 bases; unmatched junction bases: 2. The CDR3, as DNA: TGCGCCAGCAAGGGGACTAGCGGCTCCTACGAGCAGTACTTC. This translates into CASKGTSGSYEQYF.

This chain joins TRBV3-1 (or the pseudogene TRBV3-2) and TRBJ1-3; D is perhaps TRBD1 (5 bases). The CDR3 runs to 12 residues. V was cut by 8 bases and J by 6 bases, with 11 bases left in between. CDR1 and CDR2 from the germline V gene are LGHDT and YNNKEL (reference sequence). The CDR3 nucleotides read TGTGCCAGCGGGTGGGGCGAAAACACCATATATTTT. Translating it yields CASGWGENTIYF.